This T cell receptor (beta chain) was sequenced in a study of technical replicates of blood from a few donors. Libraries were prepared by immunoSEQ multiplex PCR; TCRdb keeps only in-frame clonotypes and omits some of them. The table records 60,000 to 90,000 clones, 95% to 96% of them present only once. The receptor was derived from a human donor in good health. The sequenced material came from T cells isolated from PBMCs.

The CDR3 DNA reads as TGCGCCAGCAGCAGGGACTATCAGGGGGCCGGAGAAAAACTGTTTTTT. It specifies CASSRDYQGAGEKLFF. The rearrangement uses TRBV5-1 and TRBJ1-4, with 8 positions matching TRBD1. J lost 8 bases, V lost 4 bases, and 13 bases had no gene match. The CDR3 consists of 16 residues. Germline CDR1 SGHRS, CDR2 YFSETQ.